One and the same sample provided the 21 T cell receptor beta chains below, sequenced in a study of shared clonotypes between healthy human individuals. TCRdb's table, derived via immunoSEQ multiplex PCR, lists solely in-frame clones and lacks some. This table holds millions of clones, around 93% found once. Selected positively for CCR7 and CD45RO-negative, naive CD8 cells excluded terminally differentiated effector memory CD45RA+ cells. What was sequenced was naive CD8+ T cells from PBMCs. The receptors shown here come from a man aged 18 to 30 in good health. Some clones in this sample may be carry-over from other donors' samples.

V usage is TRBV29-1 and J usage is TRBJ2-3; no reliable D call. This CDR3 spans 10 amino acids. The ends were cut back, 7 bases at V and 8 bases at J, with 10 bases in the middle. Germline V lookup: CDR1 SQVTM, CDR2 ANQGSEA. CDR3: CSAHGRTQYF. CDR3 DNA sequence: TGCAGCGCACACGGGCGTACGCAGTATTTT.

The chain joins TRBV7-9 to TRBJ1-6; 7 positions agree with TRBD1. J was trimmed by 6 bases and V by 3 bases; bases with no gene match: 8. Germline V gene sequence: CDR1 SEHNR, CDR2 FQNEAQ (reference sequence). The CDR3 length is 16 residues. The DNA for the CDR3 is TGTGCCAGCAGCTTTCGACAGGGCGCTTTTAATTCACCCCTCCACTTT. Amino acids: CASSFRQGAFNSPLHF.

J is TRBJ2-3 and V is TRBV27; 7 bases are shared with TRBD2. The germline gives CDR1 MNHEY, CDR2 SMNVEV (reference sequence). J was trimmed by 4 bases and V by 6 bases; bases with no gene match: 10. The CDR3 is 15 residues long. As DNA, the CDR3 is TGTGCCAGCAGCCTAGCGGCTAGTTTTGCAGATACGCAGTATTTT. It encodes CASSLAASFADTQYF.

This chain links TRBV29-1 with TRBJ2-5; 8 nucleotides match TRBD2. Germline loops: CDR1 SQVTM, CDR2 ANQGSEA. J gave up 0 bases and V 6 bases, and 9 bases lay outside the gene matches. The CDR3 runs to 15 residues. CDR3: CSVERRGGYQETQYF. The CDR3 DNA reads as TGCAGCGTCGAACGTCGGGGGGGGTACCAAGAGACCCAGTACTTC.

The gene calls are TRBV10-2 and TRBJ2-7; D ambiguous. This CDR3 is built from 13 residues. Germline assignment: CDR1 WSHSY and CDR2 SAAADI. The ends were cut back, 0 bases at V and 2 bases at J, with 5 bases in the middle. CDR3 amino acids: CASSESAAYEQYF. The CDR3 nucleotides are TGCGCCAGCAGTGAGTCGGCAGCCTACGAGCAGTACTTC.

The chain couples TRBV5-1 to TRBJ2-1; D possibly corresponds to TRBD2 (6 bases). CDR1 and CDR2 from the germline V gene are SGHRS and YFSETQ. The length of the CDR3 is 13 residues. V shed 5 bases and J shed 8 bases, with 14 bases lying between them. The CDR3 DNA is TGCGCCAGCAGGCGGGATGGGTCGGATGAGCAGTTCTTC. Amino acids: CASRRDGSDEQFF.

This clone is a singleton in its sample. The DNA of the CDR3 is TGTGCCAGCACCACGGACTACTCCCCCAAGCCCGTGTACAATGAGCAGTTCTTC. Residues: CASTTDYSPKPVYNEQFF. This chain connects TRBV7-9 to TRBJ2-1; a possible D gene is TRBD2 (6 bases). The CDR3 is 18 amino acids. The V gene's germline CDR1 is SEHNR and CDR2 FQNEAQ (reference sequence). V lost 7 bases and J lost 4, with 26 bases in between. The full variable domain, completed using reference TRBV7-9 and TRBJ2-1, is DTGVSQNPRHKITKRGQNVTFRCDPISEHNRLYWYRQTLGQGPEFLTYFQNEAQLEKSRLLSDRFSAERPKGSFSTLEIQRTEQGDSAMYLCASTTDYSPKPVYNEQFFGPGTRLTVL.

In the case of this clone: In the same sample, other DNA sequences code for this CDR3. J is TRBJ1-3 and V is TRBV27; the D gene is possibly TRBD1 (6 bases). Trimming removed 2 bases from V and 0 bases from J, with 8 bases in between. CDR1 is MNHEY, CDR2 SMNVEV, per germline (reference sequence). CDR3 length: 15 residues. In nucleotides, the CDR3 is TGTGCCAGCAGTTTAACAGGGAACTCTGGAAACACCATATATTTT. Its translation: CASSLTGNSGNTIYF.

The rearrangement links TRBV11-2 to TRBJ1-2; a weak D match, TRBD1 (5 bases). Germline V gene data show CDR1 as SGHAT and CDR2 as FQNNGV. The CDR3 consists of 15 residues. V was trimmed by 0 bases and J by 4 bases, leaving 12 bases between them. CDR3 sequence reads: CASSLESGIGYGYTF. Here the CDR3 DNA reads TGTGCCAGCAGCTTAGAGTCAGGGATCGGCTATGGCTACACCTTC.

In DNA form, the CDR3 reads TGTGCCAGCAGTCCATCAGGCATTAATCAGCCCCAGCATTTT. It is translated as CASSPSGINQPQHF. V gene TRBV27 combines with J gene TRBJ1-5; D gene ambiguous. Trimming left V 5 bases short and J 4 bases short, with 12 bases between. Germline CDR1 reads MNHEY; CDR2 reads SMNVEV (reference sequence). This CDR3 comprises 14 residues.

In regard to this clone: This sample includes further DNA sequences coding for the same CDR3. The rearrangement joins TRBV15 to TRBJ2-3; 9 positions match TRBD2. Trimming cost V 5 bases and J 4 bases; bases outside gene matches: 1. The CDR3 is 13 amino acids. CDR1 LNHNV and CDR2 YYDKDF come from the germline V gene (reference sequence). CDR3 protein: CATSRTSADTQYF. The CDR3 region has the DNA TGTGCCACCAGCCGGACTAGCGCAGATACGCAGTATTTT.

The chain carries TRBV27 and TRBJ2-5, with 9 bases fitting TRBD1. J lost 3 bases, V lost 5 bases, and 4 bases had no gene match. CDR1 is MNHEY and CDR2 is SMNVEV in the germline V gene (reference sequence). The CDR3 has 14 amino acids. The CDR3 DNA follows: TGTGCCAGCAGTACCCGGACAGGGGAAGAGACCCAGTACTTC. Translated: CASSTRTGEETQYF.

The chain uses TRBV4-2 and TRBJ2-1; D remains unclear. V lost 0 bases and J lost 6, with 6 bases in between. Germline V gives CDR1 LGHNA, CDR2 YNFKEQ. This CDR3 contains 13 residues. The CDR3: CASSQDQRNEQFF. The CDR3 DNA is TGTGCCAGCAGCCAAGATCAGCGCAATGAGCAGTTCTTC.

V is TRBV25-1 and J is TRBJ2-1, with TRBD2 as a possible D gene (5 bases). Germline CDR1 and CDR2: MGHDK and SYGVNS. There are 16 residues in the CDR3. V lost 3 bases, J lost 4 bases, and 16 bases lay in between. The CDR3 DNA is TGTGCCAGCAGTGAGGACTCCGGAGCGTGGTACAATGAGCAGTTCTTC. Encoded protein: CASSEDSGAWYNEQFF.

This clone was counted a few times. CDR3 coding DNA: TGTGCCAGCAGTTGGACGACTTACTACGAGCAGTACTTC. Translating gives CASSWTTYYEQYF. The J gene is TRBJ2-7, the V gene TRBV7-9, with D uncertain. The CDR3 contains 13 residues. V was clipped by 6 bases and J by 3 bases, with 12 bases between them. The germline gives CDR1 SEHNR, CDR2 FQNEAQ (reference sequence).

The chain carries TRBV7-8 and TRBJ2-3; TRBD2 matches at 12 bases. This CDR3 contains 16 residues. Germline values: CDR1 SGHVS, CDR2 FQNEAQ. Trimming at V came to 3 bases and at J to 5 bases, leaving 6 bases not matched to a gene. The DNA for the CDR3 is TGTGCCAGCAGCTTCGAGACTAGCGGGAGTGGAGATACGCAGTATTTT. It encodes CASSFETSGSGDTQYF.

The chain recombines TRBV28 with TRBJ2-1; 8 nucleotides match TRBD2. The V gene end was trimmed by 4 bases and the J gene end by 8 bases; junction bases not matched to a gene: 19. The CDR3 has 18 residues. Germline V gene sequence: CDR1 MDHEN, CDR2 SYDVKM. CDR3 residues: CASSSPLESGSLGDEQFF. CDR3 bases: TGTGCCAGCAGTTCACCCCTCGAGAGCGGGAGCCTTGGGGATGAGCAGTTCTTC.

V gene TRBV29-1 combines with J gene TRBJ2-1, with D possibly matching TRBD2 (5 bases). The CDR3 runs 14 residues. CDR1 and CDR2 from the germline V gene are SQVTM and ANQGSEA. The V end was cut by 2 bases, the J end by 10 bases, with 18 bases between. For the CDR3, the DNA is TGCAGCGTTGAATATCGGTTGACCCAGCGGGAGCAGTTCTTC. Its protein is CSVEYRLTQREQFF.

The chain links TRBV28 to TRBJ1-3; D gene ambiguous. CDR1 is MDHEN, CDR2 SYDVKM, per germline. The CDR3 is 14 residues long. V lost 6 bases and J lost 0, with 9 bases in between. Here the CDR3 DNA reads TGTGCCAGCAGGGCGTTCAGCTCTGGAAACACCATATATTTT. Encoded protein: CASRAFSSGNTIYF.

This chain joins TRBV16 and TRBJ2-7, with D unclear. The CDR3 has 11 residues. V was trimmed by 4 bases and J by 6 bases, leaving 7 bases between them. Germline V gives CDR1 KGHSY, CDR2 FQNENV. CDR3 protein: CASSPGGEQYF. CDR3 bases: TGTGCCAGCAGCCCTGGCGGCGAGCAGTACTTC.

The count of this clone is one. V is TRBV7-2 and J is TRBJ1-5, with D unresolved. Germline-derived CDR1 and CDR2 are SGHTA and FQGNSA. V dropped 2 bases and J dropped 0 bases, with 11 bases sitting between them. The CDR3 loop spans 16 amino acids. This CDR3 is CASSLSRERSNQPQHF. The CDR3 nucleotides read TGTGCCAGCAGCTTATCCCGAGAACGTAGCAATCAGCCCCAGCATTTT.